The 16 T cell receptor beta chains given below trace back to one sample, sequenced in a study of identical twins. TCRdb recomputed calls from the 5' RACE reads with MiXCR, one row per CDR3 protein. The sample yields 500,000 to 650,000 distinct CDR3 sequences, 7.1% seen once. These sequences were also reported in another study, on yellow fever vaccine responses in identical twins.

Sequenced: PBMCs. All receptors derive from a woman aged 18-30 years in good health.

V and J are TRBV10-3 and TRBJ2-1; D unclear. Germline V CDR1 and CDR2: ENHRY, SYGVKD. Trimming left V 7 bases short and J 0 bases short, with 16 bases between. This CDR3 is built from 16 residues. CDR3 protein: CAITSIGRSSYNEQFF. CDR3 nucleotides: TGTGCCATCACATCAATAGGGCGGAGCTCCTACAATGAGCAGTTCTTC.

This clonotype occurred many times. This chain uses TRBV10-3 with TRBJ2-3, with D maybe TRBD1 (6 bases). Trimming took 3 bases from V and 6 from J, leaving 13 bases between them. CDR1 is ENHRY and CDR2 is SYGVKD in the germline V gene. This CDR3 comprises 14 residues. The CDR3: CAISDGQRGDTQYF. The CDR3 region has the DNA TGTGCCATCAGTGACGGCCAGAGGGGGGATACGCAGTATTTT.

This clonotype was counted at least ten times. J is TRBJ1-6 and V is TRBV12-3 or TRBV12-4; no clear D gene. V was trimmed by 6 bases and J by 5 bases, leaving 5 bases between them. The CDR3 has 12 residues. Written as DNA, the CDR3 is TGTGCCAGCAGGCGGCATAATTCACCCCTCCACTTT. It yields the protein CASRRHNSPLHF.

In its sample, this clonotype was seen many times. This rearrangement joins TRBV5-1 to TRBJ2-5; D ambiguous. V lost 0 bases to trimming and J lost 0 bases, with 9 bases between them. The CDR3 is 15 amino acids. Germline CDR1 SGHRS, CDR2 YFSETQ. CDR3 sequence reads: CASSLAAAYQETQYF. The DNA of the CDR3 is TGCGCCAGCAGCTTGGCGGCAGCGTACCAAGAGACCCAGTACTTC.

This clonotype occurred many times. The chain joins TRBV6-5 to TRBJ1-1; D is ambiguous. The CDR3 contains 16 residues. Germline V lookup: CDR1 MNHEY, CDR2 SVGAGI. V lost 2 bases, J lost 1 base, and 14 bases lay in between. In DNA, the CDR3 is TGTGCCAGCAGTTACCGCATGGAGATGACGAACACTGAAGCTTTCTTT. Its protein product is CASSYRMEMTNTEAFF.

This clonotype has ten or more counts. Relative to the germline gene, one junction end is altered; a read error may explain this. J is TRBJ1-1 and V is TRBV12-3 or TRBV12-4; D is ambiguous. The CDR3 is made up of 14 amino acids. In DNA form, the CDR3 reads TGTGCCAGCAGTTTCTCGGGCGAGAACACTGAAACTTTCTTT. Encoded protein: CASSFSGENTETFF.

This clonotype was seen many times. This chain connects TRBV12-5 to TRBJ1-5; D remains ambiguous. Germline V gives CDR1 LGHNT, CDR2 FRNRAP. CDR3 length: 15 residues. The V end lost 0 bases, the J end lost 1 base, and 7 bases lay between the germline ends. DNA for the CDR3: TGTGCTAGTGGTTTGGTAATGGACAGCAATCAGCCCCAGCATTTT. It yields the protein CASGLVMDSNQPQHF.

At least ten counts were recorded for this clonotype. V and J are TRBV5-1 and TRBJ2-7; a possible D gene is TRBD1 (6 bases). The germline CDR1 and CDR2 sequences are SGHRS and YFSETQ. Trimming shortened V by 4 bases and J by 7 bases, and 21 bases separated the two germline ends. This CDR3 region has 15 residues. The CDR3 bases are TGCGCCAGCAGCCCGGGACGGACAGAGCGACAGGAGCAGTACTTC. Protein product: CASSPGRTERQEQYF.

The CDR3 DNA follows: TGTGCCAGCAGTGAACCCTGGACAGGGGCCACCTACGAGCAGTACTTC. Encoded protein: CASSEPWTGATYEQYF. This sequence joins TRBV6-1 and TRBJ2-7; 9 bases are shared with TRBD1. Per the germline V gene, CDR1 is MNHNS and CDR2 is SASEGT. The ends lost 2 bases at V and 2 bases at J; junction bases unmatched: 7. CDR3 length equals 16 residues.

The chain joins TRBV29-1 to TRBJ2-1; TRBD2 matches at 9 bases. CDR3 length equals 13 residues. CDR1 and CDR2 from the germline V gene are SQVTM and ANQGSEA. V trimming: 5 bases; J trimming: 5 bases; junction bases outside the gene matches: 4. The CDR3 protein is CSVKGLADNEQFF. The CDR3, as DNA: TGCAGCGTTAAGGGACTAGCTGACAATGAGCAGTTCTTC.

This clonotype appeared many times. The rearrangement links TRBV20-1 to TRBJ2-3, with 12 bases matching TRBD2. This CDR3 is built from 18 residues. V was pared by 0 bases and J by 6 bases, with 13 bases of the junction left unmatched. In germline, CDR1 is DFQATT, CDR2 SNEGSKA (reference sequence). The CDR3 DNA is TGCAGTGCTAGAGATCCACTAGCGGGAGGCCTCCGCTTTGATACGCAGTATTTT. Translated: CSARDPLAGGLRFDTQYF.

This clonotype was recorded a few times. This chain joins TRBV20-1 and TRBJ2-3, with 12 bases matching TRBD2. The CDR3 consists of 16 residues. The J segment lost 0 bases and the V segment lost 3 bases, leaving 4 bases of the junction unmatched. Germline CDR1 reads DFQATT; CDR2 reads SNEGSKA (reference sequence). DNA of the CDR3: TGCAGTGCTAGGCTAGCGGGGGGGGGTAGCACAGATACGCAGTATTTT. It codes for CSARLAGGGSTDTQYF.

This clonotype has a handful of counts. The CDR3 coding sequence is TGTGCCATCAGTGAGCCTAGGACAGGGAAGACAGATACGCAGTATTTT. Translating it yields CAISEPRTGKTDTQYF. The chain employs TRBV10-3 and TRBJ2-3; 8 bases line up with TRBD1. The germline CDR1 and CDR2 sequences are ENHRY and SYGVKD. CDR3 size: 16 residues. V lost 2 bases and J lost 3; bases outside the gene matches: 7.

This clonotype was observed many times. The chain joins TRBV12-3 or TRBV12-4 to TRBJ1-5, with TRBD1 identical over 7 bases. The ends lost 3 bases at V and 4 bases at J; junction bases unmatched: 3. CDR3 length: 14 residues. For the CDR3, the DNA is TGTGCCAGCAGTTTGGGGGACAGAAATCAGCCCCAGCATTTT. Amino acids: CASSLGDRNQPQHF.

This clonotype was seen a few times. In DNA form, the CDR3 reads TGCAGTGCTAGAGACCAACTAGCGGGGGAGGCAGATACGCAGTATTTT. It codes for CSARDQLAGEADTQYF. The chain has TRBV20-1 and TRBJ2-3; 11 nucleotides match TRBD2. The germline CDR1 and CDR2 sequences are DFQATT and SNEGSKA (reference sequence). The CDR3 totals 16 residues. The ends lost 0 bases at V and 4 bases at J; junction bases unmatched: 6.

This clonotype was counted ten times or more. CDR3 bases: TGTGCCAGCAGCCCGGGGACAGGCTACGAGCAGTACGTC. This sequence encodes CASSPGTGYEQYV. This chain joins TRBV6-6 and TRBJ2-7, with TRBD1 matching over 8 bases. V gave up 6 bases and J gave up 3 bases; unmatched junction bases: 4. The CDR3 loop spans 13 amino acids. Germline V lookup: CDR1 MNHNY, CDR2 SVGAGI (reference sequence).